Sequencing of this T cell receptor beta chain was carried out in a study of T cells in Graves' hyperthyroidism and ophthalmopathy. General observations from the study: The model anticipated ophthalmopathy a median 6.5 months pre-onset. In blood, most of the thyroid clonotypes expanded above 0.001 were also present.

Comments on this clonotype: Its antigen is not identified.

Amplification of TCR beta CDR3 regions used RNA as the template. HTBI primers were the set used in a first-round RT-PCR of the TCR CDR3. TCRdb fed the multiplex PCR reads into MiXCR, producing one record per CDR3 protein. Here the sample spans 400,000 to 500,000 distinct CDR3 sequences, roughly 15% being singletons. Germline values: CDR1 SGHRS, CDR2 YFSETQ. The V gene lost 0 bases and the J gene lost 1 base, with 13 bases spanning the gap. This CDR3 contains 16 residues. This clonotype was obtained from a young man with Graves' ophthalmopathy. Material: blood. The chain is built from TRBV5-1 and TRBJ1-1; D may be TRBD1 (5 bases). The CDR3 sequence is CASSLGRDITNTEAFF. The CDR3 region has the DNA TGCGCCAGCAGCTTGGGCAGGGATATCACGAACACTGAAGCTTTCTTT.